Sequencing of this T cell receptor (beta chain) was carried out in a study of cytomegalovirus exposure and HLA in healthy donors. Regarding this clone: Antigen specificity is unknown.

Findings and limits, study-wide: A later analysis reportedly found that, within productive TCRs, an Asian-associated ancestry cluster had fewer N-insertions than the mean observed across the approximately 700 donors.

Per germline, CDR1 SGHTA and CDR2 FQGTGA. The CDR3 is made up of 14 amino acids. The J segment lost 7 bases and the V segment lost 5 bases, leaving 5 bases of the junction unmatched. Both 60 Vbeta primers and 13 Jbeta primers went into the PCR. The repertoire was sequenced with immunoSEQ multiplex PCR; TCRdb's copy has only in-frame clones and lacks some. The sample has 120,000 to 150,000 clones; over 60% are singletons. J is TRBJ1-6 and V is TRBV7-3, with 7 positions matching TRBD1. The clonotype was recovered from a woman aged 30 to 39 in good health and CMV-seropositive. The sequenced sample consisted of PBMCs. The CDR3 DNA reads as TGTGCCAGCAGCCAAGGACAGGTCAATTCACCCCTCCACTTT. Its translation is CASSQGQVNSPLHF.